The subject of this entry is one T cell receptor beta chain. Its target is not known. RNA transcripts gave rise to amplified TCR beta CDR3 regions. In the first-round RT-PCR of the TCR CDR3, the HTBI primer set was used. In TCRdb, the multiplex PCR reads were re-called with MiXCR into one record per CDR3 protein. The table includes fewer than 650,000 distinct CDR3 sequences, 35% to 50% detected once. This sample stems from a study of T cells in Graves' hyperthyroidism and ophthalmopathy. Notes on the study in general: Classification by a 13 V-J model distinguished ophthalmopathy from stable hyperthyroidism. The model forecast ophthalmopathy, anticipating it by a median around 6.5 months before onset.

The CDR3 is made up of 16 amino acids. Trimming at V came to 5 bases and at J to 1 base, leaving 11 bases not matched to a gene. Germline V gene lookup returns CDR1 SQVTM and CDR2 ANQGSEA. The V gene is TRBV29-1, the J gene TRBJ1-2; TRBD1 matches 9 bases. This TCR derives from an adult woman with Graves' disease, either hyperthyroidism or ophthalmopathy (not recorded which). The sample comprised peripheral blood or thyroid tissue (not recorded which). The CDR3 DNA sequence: TGCAGCGTTTTTCCGGGACAGGGACTATTTAACTATGGCTACACCTTC. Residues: CSVFPGQGLFNYGYTF.